One TCR beta chain is described in this entry. Its antigen target is currently unknown. It has no much larger one-base neighbor in the sample; base qualities were not kept. The sample comes from a study of blood T cell repertoires in COVID-19 (dated by TCRdb to 2020 to 2022). Looking at the study overall: Samples covering the acute and convalescent phases of COVID-19 were provided by collaborators in the United States, Italy and Spain. The prospective study material was composed of cDNA or gDNA derived from T cells, B-cell-depleted T cells, or PBMCs. Subjects who had been exposed to COVID-19, were actively infected with it, or had recovered from it provided the deeply sampled blood TCRbeta repertoires that made up the dataset. A freely available public database, intended as a resource for researchers studying the immune response to SARS-CoV-2, is where the repertoires were released. The samples were drawn from the first 160 participants of the ongoing ImmuneRACE study and from 950 to 1,500 subjects provided by 6 global collaborators. Nearly every sample came with metadata listing a de-identified subject ID, COVID-19 status, age in years and sex. Where HLA class I and class II types were available, the types were taken from metadata supplied by the sample provider, not from assay-based typing. On the study overall, not on this receptor specifically: How much clinical and demographic metadata was included differed by source and by participant, and the metadata was provided uncurated.

The immunoSEQ Assay, a bias-controlled multiplex PCR, was used to amplify TCRbeta CDR3 regions from genomic DNA. Per the authors' processing: Within the assay, amplification of reference gene primers was used to estimate how many nucleated cells each sample contained. Sequence reads were collapsed and filtered to measure the absolute abundance of every unique TCRbeta CDR3 rearrangement. For each sample, productive Simpson clonality was calculated as the square root of Simpson's diversity index across productive rearrangements. TCRdb retrieved this table from immuneACCESS and kept in-frame rearrangements only. Not all clones are present; in checked studies, unresolved V genes account for under half, and no reason is known for the remainder. The V and J calls and clone size are taken from that table; D and trimming were inferred from the DNA. This sample is represented by more than 200,000 clones; 88% of them were singletons. The top ten constitute roughly 6.3% of the sample.

The CDR3 starts with the cysteine, ends with the phenylalanine, and has 15 residues. The DNA shown is the 45-base CDR3, in frame from base 1. CDR1 is given as LNHDA and CDR2 as SQIVND, both from the germline V gene (reference sequence). After removal of 6 bases from V and 4 bases from J, the junction retains 9 bases not matched to a gene. At one collaborating source in Seattle, patients were enrolled during active infection and were followed longitudinally through the course of disease. Whole blood was collected in K2EDTA tubes by collaborating institutions according to the institutions' own protocols. For TCRbeta analysis, collaborator samples were shipped as frozen whole blood, as isolated PBMCs, or as DNA extracted from either sample type.

Rearrangement joined TRBV19 to TRBJ2-1; the junction holds 7 bases that match TRBD1. What was sequenced was peripheral blood. The sequence came from a woman aged 30 to 39 with COVID-19, enrolled during active disease. The CDR3 protein sequence reads: CASSTLTGPYNEQFF. The base sequence is TGTGCCAGTAGCACCTTGACAGGGCCTTACAATGAGCAGTTCTTC. The reference TRBV19 and TRBJ2-1 proteins fill in what lies around the CDR3, so the full variable domain reads DGGITQSPKYLFRKEGQNVTLSCEQNLNHDAMYWYRQDPGQGLRLIYYSQIVNDFQKGDIAEGYSVSREKKESFPLTVTSAQKNPTAFYLCASSTLTGPYNEQFFGPGTRLTVL.